This TCR beta chain appears in the sequencing data of a study of T-cell memory formation after mild COVID-19. Study conclusions and caveats: Clones shrinking between day 15 and 85 showed a balanced CD4/CD8 split, and those that grew later tilted toward CD4+.

Trimming stripped 5 bases from V and 1 base from J, with 11 bases between. Germline CDR1 reads MNHNY; CDR2 reads SVGAGI (reference sequence). The length of the CDR3 is 14 residues. As to this clonotype: Antigen unknown.

Constant-segment primers and 5'RACE yielded cDNA libraries for TCR alpha and TCR beta, each carrying sample barcodes and UMIs. TCRdb processed the 5' RACE reads anew with MiXCR; each CDR3 protein has one entry. The table shows roughly 370,000 distinct CDR3 sequences, with roughly 15% occurring only once. The receptor was isolated from a young man who had mild COVID-19 (a few samples of this study predate the infection). Cell type and time point are not known. V is TRBV6-6 and J is TRBJ2-5; no definite D call. The sequenced sample was PBMCs or a T cell subset sorted from them (not recorded which). The CDR3 DNA follows: TGTGCCAGCAGTCAACGACGGATCCAAGAGACCCAGTACTTC. It encodes CASSQRRIQETQYF.